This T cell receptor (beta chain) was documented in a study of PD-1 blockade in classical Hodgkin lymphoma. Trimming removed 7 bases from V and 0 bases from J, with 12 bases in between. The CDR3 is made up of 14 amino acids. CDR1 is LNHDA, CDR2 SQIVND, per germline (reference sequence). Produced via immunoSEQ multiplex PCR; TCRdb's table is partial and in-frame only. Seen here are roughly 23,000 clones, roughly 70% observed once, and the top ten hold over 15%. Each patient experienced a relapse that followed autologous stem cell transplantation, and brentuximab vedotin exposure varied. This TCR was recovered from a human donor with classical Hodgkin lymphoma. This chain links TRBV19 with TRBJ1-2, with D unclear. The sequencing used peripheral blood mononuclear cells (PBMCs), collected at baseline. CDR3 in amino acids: CASMGSRANYGYTF. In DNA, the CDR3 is TGTGCCAGTATGGGGTCACGAGCTAACTATGGCTACACCTTC.